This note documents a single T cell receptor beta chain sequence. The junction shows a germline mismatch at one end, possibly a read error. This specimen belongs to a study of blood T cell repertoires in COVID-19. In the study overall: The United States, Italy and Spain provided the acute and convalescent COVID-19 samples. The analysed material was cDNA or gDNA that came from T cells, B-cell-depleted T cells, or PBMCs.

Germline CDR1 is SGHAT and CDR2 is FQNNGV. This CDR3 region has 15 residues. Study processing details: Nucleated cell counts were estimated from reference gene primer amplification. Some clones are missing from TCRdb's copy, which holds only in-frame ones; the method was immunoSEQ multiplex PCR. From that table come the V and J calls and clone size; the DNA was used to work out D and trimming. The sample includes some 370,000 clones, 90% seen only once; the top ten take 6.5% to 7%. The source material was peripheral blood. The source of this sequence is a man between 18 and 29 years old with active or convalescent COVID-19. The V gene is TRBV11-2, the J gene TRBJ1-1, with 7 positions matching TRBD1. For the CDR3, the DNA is TGTGCCAGCAGCCTAGACAGGGCCAAGAACACTGAAGCTTTCTTT. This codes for CASSLDRAKNTEAFF. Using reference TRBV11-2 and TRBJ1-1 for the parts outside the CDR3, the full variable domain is EAGVAQSPRYKIIEKRQSVAFWCNPISGHATLYWYQQILGQGPKLLIQFQNNGVVDDSQLPKDRFSAERLKGVDSTLKIQPAKLEDSAVYLCASSLDRAKNTEAFFGQGTRLTVV.